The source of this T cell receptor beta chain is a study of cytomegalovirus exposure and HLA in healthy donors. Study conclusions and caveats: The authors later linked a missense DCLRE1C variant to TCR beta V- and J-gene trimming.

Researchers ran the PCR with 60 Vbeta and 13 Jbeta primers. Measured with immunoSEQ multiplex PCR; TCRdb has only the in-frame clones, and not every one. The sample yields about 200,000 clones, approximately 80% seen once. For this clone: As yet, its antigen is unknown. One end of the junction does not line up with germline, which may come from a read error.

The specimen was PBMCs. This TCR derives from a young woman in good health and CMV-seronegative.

The CDR3 DNA reads as TGTTCCAGCAGCTTACCGAGCTCCTACGAGCAGTACTTC. It translates to CSSSLPSSYEQYF. V gene TRBV7-9 combines with J gene TRBJ2-7; D is unresolved. Germline CDR1 and CDR2: SEHNR and FQNEAQ (reference sequence). The CDR3 totals 13 residues.